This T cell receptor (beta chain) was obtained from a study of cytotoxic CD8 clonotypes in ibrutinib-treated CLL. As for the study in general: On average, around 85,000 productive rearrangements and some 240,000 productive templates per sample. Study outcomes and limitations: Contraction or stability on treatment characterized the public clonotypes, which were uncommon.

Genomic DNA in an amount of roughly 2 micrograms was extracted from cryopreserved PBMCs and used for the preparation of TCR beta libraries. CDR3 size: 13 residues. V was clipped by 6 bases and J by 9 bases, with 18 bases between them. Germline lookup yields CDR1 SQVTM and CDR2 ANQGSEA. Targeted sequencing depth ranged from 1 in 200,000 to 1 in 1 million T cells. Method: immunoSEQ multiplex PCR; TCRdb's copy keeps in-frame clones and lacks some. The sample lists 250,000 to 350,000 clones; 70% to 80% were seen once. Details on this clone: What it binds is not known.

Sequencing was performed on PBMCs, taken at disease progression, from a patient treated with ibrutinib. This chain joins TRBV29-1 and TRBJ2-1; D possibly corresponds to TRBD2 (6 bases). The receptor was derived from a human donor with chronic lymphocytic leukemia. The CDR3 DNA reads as TGCAGCGTCGGGACTGGGTTGGGGCGTGAGCAGTTCTTC. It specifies CSVGTGLGREQFF.